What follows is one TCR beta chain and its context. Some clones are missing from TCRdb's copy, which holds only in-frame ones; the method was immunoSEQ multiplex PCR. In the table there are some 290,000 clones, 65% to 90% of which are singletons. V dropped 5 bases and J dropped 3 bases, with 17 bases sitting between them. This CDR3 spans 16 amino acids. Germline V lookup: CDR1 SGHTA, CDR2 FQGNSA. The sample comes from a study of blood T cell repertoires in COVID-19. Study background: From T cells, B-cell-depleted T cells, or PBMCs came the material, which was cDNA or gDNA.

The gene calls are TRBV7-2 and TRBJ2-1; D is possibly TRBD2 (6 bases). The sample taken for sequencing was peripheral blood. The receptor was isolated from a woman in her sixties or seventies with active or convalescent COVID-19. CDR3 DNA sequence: TGTGCCAGCAGCAGATGGGGGGACGGGTTCTACAATGAGCAGTTCTTC. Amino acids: CASSRWGDGFYNEQFF.